The entry below gives a single T cell receptor beta chain sequence along with its context. These data are taken from a study of blood T cell repertoires in COVID-19. Study context: Italy, Spain and the United States were the sources of the convalescent and acute COVID-19 samples.

Germline CDR1 SGDLS, CDR2 YYNGEE. Trimming took 0 bases from V and 4 from J, leaving 11 bases between them. This CDR3 spans 15 amino acids. Source study methods: Amplification with reference gene primers provided the estimates of nucleated cell counts. The protocol was immunoSEQ multiplex PCR, while the TCRdb copy is restricted to in-frame clones and leaves out a portion. V, J and clone size reflect that table, while D and trimming were determined from the DNA. Of approximately 470,000 clones in the sample, about 90% were seen once. The cohort comprised adults aged roughly 18 to 95 years residing in some 24 US areas. Among Cohort 3 donors, those recovered had two negative PCRs, clearance, or symptom resolution.

Sequencing used PBMCs or T cells enriched from blood (not recorded which). The V gene is TRBV9, the J gene TRBJ1-5; D might be TRBD1 (5 bases). The receptor was derived from a woman between 18 and 29 years old who had recovered from COVID-19. In nucleotides, the CDR3 is TGTGCCAGCAGCGTAGGCCCAGGGCCTAATCAGCCCCAGCATTTT. Translation gives CASSVGPGPNQPQHF. Drawing the rest from reference TRBV9 and TRBJ1-5, the complete variable domain is DSGVTQTPKHLITATGQRVTLRCSPRSGDLSVYWYQQSLDQGLQFLIQYYNGEERAKGNILERFSAQQFPDLHSELNLSSLELGDSALYFCASSVGPGPNQPQHFGDGTRLSIL.